This TCR beta chain was identified in a study of regulatory T cells in long-lasting Graves disease. Study at large: Persistent Graves' disease denoted over 5 years of antithyroid drugs plus positive TSH receptor antibodies. General study results and limits: Under persistent disease, TRBV28, TRBJ1-2 and TRBJ2-5 were used preferentially.

Time point of the sample: persistent/refractory GD, antithyroid drugs over 5 years with positive TRAb. RNA from PBMCs was the source of the TCR library. Roughly 9.9-milliliter peripheral blood samples went into EDTA tubes. On this clonotype: The antigen is not known. A far more abundant clone sits one base away, making this likely a read error. The missing conserved phenylalanine or tryptophan at the end of this CDR3 makes a read error likely.

Library construction for TCR beta used iRepertoire HTBI primers and Arm-PCR of CDR3 regions. As processed by the authors: The identification of approximately 62 TRBV and 11 to 15 TRBJ segments was made across samples. TCRdb itself ran the multiplex PCR reads through MiXCR, one entry per CDR3 protein. The V and J calls and clone size come from TCRdb's table, not from the authors' own analysis. The sample includes about 430,000 distinct CDR3 sequences, approximately 22% of them seen just once. Between the trimmed V and J ends, which lost 1 base and 4 bases, there was a span of 8 bases. The germline gives CDR1 SEHNR, CDR2 FQNEAQ (reference sequence). The CDR3 length is 13 residues.

The sample here was peripheral blood mononuclear cells (PBMCs), taken when the disease was refractory, from a patient treated with antithyroid drugs. The chain links TRBV7-9 to TRBJ2-7; D is unresolved. The sequence derives from a female donor with Graves disease. The CDR3 sequence is CASSLVSGYEQYL. CDR3 sequence (DNA): TGTGCCAGCAGCTTAGTGTCCGGTTACGAGCAGTACCTC.